Detailed here is one T cell receptor (beta chain). Its antigen is unidentified. From alopecia areata patients, lesional scalp punch biopsies and peripheral blood were collected. Looked up from germline, CDR1 is MNHEY and CDR2 is SMNVEV (reference sequence). The germline V and J ends were trimmed by 8 bases and 5 bases, with 13 bases remaining between them. The CDR3 has 12 amino acids. The data stem from a study of CD8+ T cells in alopecia areata. cDNA reverse transcribed from extracted RNA served as the sequencing template. Libraries were prepared by immunoSEQ multiplex PCR; TCRdb keeps only in-frame clonotypes and omits some of them. This sample has 150,000 or so clones; 75% to 90% occur once, and the top ten carry around 16%. The study, taken as a whole, reports: Normal skin's resident alphabeta T cells are also sequenced in scalp samples. Mice showed TCR sharing more clearly than patients did, possibly owing to HLA. Across lesional scalp, and particularly alopecia totalis/universalis, clonality surpassed that of normal scalp.

The TCR comes from a human donor with alopecia areata. The source was CD8+ T cells sorted from blood, collected at week 0. The chain is built from TRBV27 and TRBJ2-7; perhaps D is TRBD1 or TRBD2 (6 bases each). The CDR3 DNA follows: TGTGCCAGCGGACTACAGGGAAACGAGCAGTACTTC. It translates to CASGLQGNEQYF.